The rows below give T cell receptor beta chains drawn from one sample of a study of response to subunit inactivated influenza vaccine. Each CDR3 protein is one row after TCRdb ran MiXCR on the RT-PCR reads. The sample consists of more than 450,000 distinct CDR3 sequences, about 11% of them appearing once. This sample also belongs to another study, concerning T cells expressing NK-cell markers.

The sequenced sample was PBMCs from blood, obtained on the day of vaccination. Receptors were obtained from a man aged 50-59 years who received an inactivated influenza vaccine. The CDR3 runs from the conserved cysteine through the conserved F or W. The D gene is left open where the match is weak. Rows give clone size only sometimes, using once, few, many, or a class for an expanded clone.

j_call d_call v_call clone_size cdr3_nt cdr3_aa
TRBJ1-4 . TRBV30 few TGTGCCTGGAGTGTACAGGGTGAAGAAAAACTGTTTTTT CAWSVQGEEKLFF
TRBJ1-1 TRBD1 TRBV19 . TGTGCCAGTAGTACCCCGACAGGGGCCATGAACACTGAAGCTTTCTTT CASSTPTGAMNTEAFF
TRBJ2-7 . TRBV18 . TGTGCCAGCTCACCGGTGGGACGAGACTACGAGCAGTACTTC CASSPVGRDYEQYF
TRBJ2-1 . TRBV5-1 few TGCGCCAGCAGCCTAGGGTCTGCCGATGAGCAGTTCTTC CASSLGSADEQFF
TRBJ1-5 . TRBV7-2 . TGTGCCAGCAGCTTAAGGCAGGGTGAGGGACAGCCCCAGCATTTT CASSLRQGEGQPQHF
TRBJ2-7 TRBD1 TRBV9 many TGTGCCAGCAGCGTAGTGGGGACAGGGAACGAGCAGTACTTC CASSVVGTGNEQYF
TRBJ2-1 . TRBV10-2 many TGCGCCAGCAGTGTAGCTAGCACGGACAATGAGCAGTTCTTC CASSVASTDNEQFF
TRBJ2-7 TRBD2 TRBV7-8 many TGTGCCAGCAGCTTAGAGGAGCGGGGACCTAGGAGGTCCTACGAGCAGTACTTC CASSLEERGPRRSYEQYF
TRBJ2-3 TRBD2 TRBV3-1 . TGTGCCAGCAGCACCCTCGCTAGCGGAAGCACAGATACGCAGTATTTT CASSTLASGSTDTQYF
TRBJ2-1 TRBD2 TRBV20-1 . TGCAGTGCTAGAGATATGGGCGCGGGAGGAGCCTTGAATGAGCAGTTCTTC CSARDMGAGGALNEQFF
TRBJ1-1 . TRBV4-3 few TGCGCCAGCAGCGGGCTTTCTACCGACACTGAAGCTTTCTTT CASSGLSTDTEAFF
TRBJ2-3 . TRBV15 many TGTGCCACCAGCAGAGTCGGGGCAGATGCAGATACGCAGTATTTT CATSRVGADADTQYF
TRBJ2-1 . TRBV10-3 few TGTGCCATCAGTGAGTCACGAGGGAGTATTGATCAGCAGTTCTTC CAISESRGSIDQQFF
TRBJ2-7 TRBD1 TRBV12-3/TRBV12-4 many TGTGCCAGCAGTTTAGACGGGACAGGGGCCTACGAGCAGTACTTC CASSLDGTGAYEQYF
TRBJ2-2 TRBD2 TRBV11-2 . TGTGCCAGCAGCTTAGGACTAGCGGGATACACCGGGGAGCTGTTTTTT CASSLGLAGYTGELFF
TRBJ2-1 TRBD1 TRBV5-1 few TGCGCCAGCAGCTTGGTTCCGGGACAGGCCTACAATGAGCAGTTCTTC CASSLVPGQAYNEQFF
TRBJ2-1 . TRBV12-3/TRBV12-4 . TGTGCCAGCAGTTTTTCCCGGACCGAAGGGTTCTTC CASSFSRTEGFF
TRBJ2-2 TRBD2 TRBV6-5 few TGTGCCAGCAGTTTAGCGGGAGGGCCATTCACCGGGGAGCTGTTTTTT CASSLAGGPFTGELFF
TRBJ1-3 . TRBV7-9 many TGTGCCAGCAGCTCTGACTGGGTTCCTGGAAACACCATATATTTT CASSSDWVPGNTIYF
TRBJ2-7 . TRBV5-1 . TGCGCCAGCAGCTTGGAACCGGTTTCCCTCGAGCAGTACTTC CASSLEPVSLEQYF
TRBJ1-6 TRBD1 TRBV12-3/TRBV12-4 . TGTGCCAGCAGGCCACAGGGGACTAATAATTCACCCCTCCACTTT CASRPQGTNNSPLHF